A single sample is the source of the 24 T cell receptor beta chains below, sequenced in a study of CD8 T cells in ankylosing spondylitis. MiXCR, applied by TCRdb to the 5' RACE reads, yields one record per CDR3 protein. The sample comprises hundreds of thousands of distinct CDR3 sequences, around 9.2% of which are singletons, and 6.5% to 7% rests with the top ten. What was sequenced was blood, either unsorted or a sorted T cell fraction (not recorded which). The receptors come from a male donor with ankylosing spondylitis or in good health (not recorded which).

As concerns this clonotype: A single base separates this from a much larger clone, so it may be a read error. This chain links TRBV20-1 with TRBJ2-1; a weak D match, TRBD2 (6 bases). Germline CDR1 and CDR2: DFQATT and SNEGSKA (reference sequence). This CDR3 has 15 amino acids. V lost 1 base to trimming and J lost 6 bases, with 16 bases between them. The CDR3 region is CSARGWTKFVNEQFF. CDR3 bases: TGCAGTGCTAGAGGTTGGACTAAGTTCGTCAATGAGCAGTTCTTC.

The CDR3, as DNA: TGTGCCAGCAGCAGGGGGGGGGAGCTGTTTTTT. It codes for CASSRGGELFF. V usage is TRBV5-4 and J usage is TRBJ2-2; perhaps TRBD1 as D (6 bases). V dropped 4 bases and J dropped 8 bases, with 6 bases sitting between them. Germline assignment: CDR1 SGHNT and CDR2 YYREEE (reference sequence). The CDR3 is 11 amino acids.

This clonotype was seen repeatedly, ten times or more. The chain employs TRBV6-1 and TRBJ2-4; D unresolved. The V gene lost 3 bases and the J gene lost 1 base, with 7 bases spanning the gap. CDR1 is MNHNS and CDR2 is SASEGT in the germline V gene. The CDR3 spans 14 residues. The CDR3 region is CASSDDMAKNIQYF. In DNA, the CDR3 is TGTGCCAGCAGTGATGATATGGCCAAAAACATTCAGTACTTC.

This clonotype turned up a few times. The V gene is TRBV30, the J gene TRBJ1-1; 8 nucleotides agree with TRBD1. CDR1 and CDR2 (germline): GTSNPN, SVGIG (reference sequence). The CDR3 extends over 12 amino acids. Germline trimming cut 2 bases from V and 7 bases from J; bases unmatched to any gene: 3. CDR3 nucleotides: TGTGCCTGGAGTTCGGACAGGGATGAAGCTTTCTTT. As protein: CAWSSDRDEAFF.

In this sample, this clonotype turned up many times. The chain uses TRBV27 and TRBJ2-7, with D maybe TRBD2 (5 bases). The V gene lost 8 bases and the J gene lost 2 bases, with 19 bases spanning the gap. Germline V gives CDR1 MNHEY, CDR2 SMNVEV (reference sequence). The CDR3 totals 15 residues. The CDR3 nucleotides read TGTGCCAGCGGTTGGACTGGACGGCCTCCCTACGAGCAGTACTTC. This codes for CASGWTGRPPYEQYF.

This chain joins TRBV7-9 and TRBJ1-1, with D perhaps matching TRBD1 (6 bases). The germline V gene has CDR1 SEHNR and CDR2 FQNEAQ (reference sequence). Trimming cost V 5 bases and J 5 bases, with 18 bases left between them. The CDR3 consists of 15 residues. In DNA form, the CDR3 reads TGTGCCAGCAGCCCCAGGGGAGGGGAGGGTACTGAAGCTTTCTTT. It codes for CASSPRGGEGTEAFF.

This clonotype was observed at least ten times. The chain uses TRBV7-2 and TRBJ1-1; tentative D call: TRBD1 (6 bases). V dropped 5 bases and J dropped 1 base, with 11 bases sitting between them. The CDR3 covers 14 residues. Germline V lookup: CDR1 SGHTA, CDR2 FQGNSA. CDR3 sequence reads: CASSPGHQNTEAFF. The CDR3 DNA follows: TGTGCCAGCAGCCCGGGACACCAGAACACTGAAGCTTTCTTT.

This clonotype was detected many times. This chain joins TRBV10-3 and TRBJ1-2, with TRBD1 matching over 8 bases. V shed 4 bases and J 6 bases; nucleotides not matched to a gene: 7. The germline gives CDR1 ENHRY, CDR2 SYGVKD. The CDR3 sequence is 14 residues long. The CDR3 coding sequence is TGTGCCATCAGTGTACTCTCGACAGGGGATGGCTACACCTTC. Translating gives CAISVLSTGDGYTF.

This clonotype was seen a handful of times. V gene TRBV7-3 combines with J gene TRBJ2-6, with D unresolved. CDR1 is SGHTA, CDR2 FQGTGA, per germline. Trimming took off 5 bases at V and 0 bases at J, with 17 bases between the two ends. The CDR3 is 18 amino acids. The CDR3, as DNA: TGTGCCAGCAGCCCCTATCCCTTCTGGTCCTCTGGGGCCAACGTCCTGACTTTC. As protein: CASSPYPFWSSGANVLTF. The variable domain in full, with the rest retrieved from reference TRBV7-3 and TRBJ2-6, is GAGVSQTPSNKVTEKGKYVELRCDPISGHTALYWYRQSLGQGPEFLIYFQGTGAADDSGLPNDRFFAVRPEGSVSTLKIQRTERGDSAVYLCASSPYPFWSSGANVLTFGAGSRLTVL.

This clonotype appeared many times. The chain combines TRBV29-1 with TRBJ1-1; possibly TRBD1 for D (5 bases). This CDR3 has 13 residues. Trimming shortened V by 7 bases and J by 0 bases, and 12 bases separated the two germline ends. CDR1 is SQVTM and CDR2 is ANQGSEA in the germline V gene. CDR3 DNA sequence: TGCAGCGCCCTCGACAGCTTGAACACTGAAGCTTTCTTT. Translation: CSALDSLNTEAFF.

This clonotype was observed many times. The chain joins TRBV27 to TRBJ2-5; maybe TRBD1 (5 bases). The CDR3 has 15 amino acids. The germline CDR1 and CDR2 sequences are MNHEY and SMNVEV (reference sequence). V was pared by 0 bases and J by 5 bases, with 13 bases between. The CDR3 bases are TGTGCCAGCAGTTTATCCCTTCCGAAGGGGGAGACCCAGTACTTC. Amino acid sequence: CASSLSLPKGETQYF.

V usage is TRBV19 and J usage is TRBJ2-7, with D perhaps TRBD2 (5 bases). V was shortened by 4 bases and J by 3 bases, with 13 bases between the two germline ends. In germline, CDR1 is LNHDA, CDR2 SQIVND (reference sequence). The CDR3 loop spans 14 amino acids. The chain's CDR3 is CASSTLLGVYEQYF. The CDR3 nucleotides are TGTGCCAGTAGTACCTTACTCGGGGTCTACGAGCAGTACTTC.

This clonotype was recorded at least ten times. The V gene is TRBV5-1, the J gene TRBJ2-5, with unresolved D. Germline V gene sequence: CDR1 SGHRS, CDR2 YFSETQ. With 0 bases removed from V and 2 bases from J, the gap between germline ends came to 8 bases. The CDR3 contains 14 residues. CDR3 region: CASSLAQAQETQYF. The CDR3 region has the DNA TGCGCCAGCAGCTTGGCGCAGGCTCAAGAGACCCAGTACTTC.

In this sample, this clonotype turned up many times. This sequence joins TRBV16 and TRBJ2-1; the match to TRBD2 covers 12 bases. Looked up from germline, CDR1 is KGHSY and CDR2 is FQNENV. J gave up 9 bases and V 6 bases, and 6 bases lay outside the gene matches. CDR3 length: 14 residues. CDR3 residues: CASSRTSGVGEQFF. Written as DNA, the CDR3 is TGTGCCAGCAGTCGGACTAGCGGGGTGGGTGAGCAGTTCTTC.

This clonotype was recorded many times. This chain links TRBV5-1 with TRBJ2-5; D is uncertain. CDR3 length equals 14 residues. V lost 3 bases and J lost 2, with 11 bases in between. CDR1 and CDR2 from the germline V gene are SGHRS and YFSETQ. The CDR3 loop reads CASSSKGGQETQYF. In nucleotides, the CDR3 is TGCGCCAGCAGCTCGAAGGGTGGACAAGAGACCCAGTACTTC.

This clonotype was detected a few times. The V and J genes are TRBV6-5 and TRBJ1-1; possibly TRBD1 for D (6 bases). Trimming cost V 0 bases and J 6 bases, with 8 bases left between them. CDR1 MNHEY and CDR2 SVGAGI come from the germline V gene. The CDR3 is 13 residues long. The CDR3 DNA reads TGTGCCAGCAGTTACTCTCAGGGGTCTGAAGCTTTCTTT. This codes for CASSYSQGSEAFF.

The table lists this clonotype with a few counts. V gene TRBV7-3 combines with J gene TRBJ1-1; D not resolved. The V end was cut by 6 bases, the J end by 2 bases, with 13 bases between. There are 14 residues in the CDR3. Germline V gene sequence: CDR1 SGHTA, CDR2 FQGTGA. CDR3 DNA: TGTGCCAGCAGTCCAAGCCGGGGAAACACTGAAGCTTTCTTT. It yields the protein CASSPSRGNTEAFF. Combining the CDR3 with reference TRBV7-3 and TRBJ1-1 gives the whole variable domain GAGVSQTPSNKVTEKGKYVELRCDPISGHTALYWYRQSLGQGPEFLIYFQGTGAADDSGLPNDRFFAVRPEGSVSTLKIQRTERGDSAVYLCASSPSRGNTEAFFGQGTRLTVV.

CDR3 DNA sequence: TGCGCCAGCAGCTCTTCGAACACTGAAGCTTTCTTT. It codes for CASSSSNTEAFF. J is TRBJ1-1 and V is TRBV5-1; D not certain. Germline values: CDR1 SGHRS, CDR2 YFSETQ. CDR3 length: 12 amino acids. The ends were cut back, 3 bases at V and 1 base at J, with 4 bases in the middle. Full variable domain (remainder filled in from reference TRBV5-1 and TRBJ1-1): KAGVTQTPRYLIKTRGQQVTLSCSPISGHRSVSWYQQTPGQGLQFLFEYFSETQRNKGNFPGRFSGRQFSNSRSEMNVSTLELGDSALYLCASSSSNTEAFFGQGTRLTVV.

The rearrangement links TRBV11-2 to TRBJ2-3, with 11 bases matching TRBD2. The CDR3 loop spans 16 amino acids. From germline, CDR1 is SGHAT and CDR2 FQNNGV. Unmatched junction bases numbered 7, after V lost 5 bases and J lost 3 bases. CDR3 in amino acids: CASSLGPSGRTDTQYF. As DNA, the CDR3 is TGTGCCAGCAGCCTAGGGCCTAGCGGGAGGACAGATACGCAGTATTTT.

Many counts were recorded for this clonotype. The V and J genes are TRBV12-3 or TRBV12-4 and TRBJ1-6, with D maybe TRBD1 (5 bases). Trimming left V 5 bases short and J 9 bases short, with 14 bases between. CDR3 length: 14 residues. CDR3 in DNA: TGTGCCAGCAGTCCTGACAGCGTGCGTTCACCCCTCCACTTT. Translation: CASSPDSVRSPLHF.

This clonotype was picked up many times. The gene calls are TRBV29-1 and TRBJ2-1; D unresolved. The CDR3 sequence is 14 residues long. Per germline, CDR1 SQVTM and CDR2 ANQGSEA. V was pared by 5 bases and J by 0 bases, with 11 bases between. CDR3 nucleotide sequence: TGCAGCGTTCCGACTTACACCTCCTACAATGAGCAGTTCTTC. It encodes CSVPTYTSYNEQFF.

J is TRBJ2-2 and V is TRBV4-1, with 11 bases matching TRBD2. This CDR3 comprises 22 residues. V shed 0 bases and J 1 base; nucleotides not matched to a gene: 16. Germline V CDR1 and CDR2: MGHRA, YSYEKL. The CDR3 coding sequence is TGCGCCAGCAGCCAAGAAGGGGGACTAGCGGCGCTCCGAAACCAGAACACCGGGGAGCTGTTTTTT. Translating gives CASSQEGGLAALRNQNTGELFF.

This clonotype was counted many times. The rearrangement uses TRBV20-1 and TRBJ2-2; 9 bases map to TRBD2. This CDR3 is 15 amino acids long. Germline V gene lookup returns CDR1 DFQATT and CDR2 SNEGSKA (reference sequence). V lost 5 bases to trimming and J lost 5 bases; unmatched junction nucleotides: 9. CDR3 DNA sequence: TGCAGTGCTCGATATAGCGGGAGCGAAACCGGGGAGCTGTTTTTT. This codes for CSARYSGSETGELFF.

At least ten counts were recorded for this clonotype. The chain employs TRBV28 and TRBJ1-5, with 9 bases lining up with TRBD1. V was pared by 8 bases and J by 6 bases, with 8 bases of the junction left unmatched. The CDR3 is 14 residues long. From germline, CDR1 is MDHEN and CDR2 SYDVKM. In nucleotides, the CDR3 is TGTGCCAGCGGAATACAGGGGGCAGGTCAGCCCCAGCATTTT. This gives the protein CASGIQGAGQPQHF.